The sequence of this TCR beta chain was determined in a study of blood T cell repertoires in COVID-19. The overall study: Spain, Italy and the United States supplied samples that represented acute and convalescent COVID-19. PBMCs, B-cell-depleted T cells, or T cells provided the cDNA or gDNA that made up the material.

Germline values: CDR1 SGHAT, CDR2 FQNNGV. There are 16 residues in the CDR3. The V gene end was trimmed by 6 bases and the J gene end by 2 bases; junction bases not matched to a gene: 6. Per the original data handling: Amplification of reference gene primers was used by the study to estimate nucleated cell counts. Profiled with immunoSEQ multiplex PCR; TCRdb holds only in-frame clones, not every one. V, J and clone size were drawn from that table, and D and trimming were deduced from the DNA. The sample has under 300,000 clones, about 86% seen once. The chain is built from TRBV11-2 and TRBJ2-3; TRBD2 matches at 12 bases. Sequencing input: peripheral blood. This sequence originates from a woman aged 60 to 75 with active or convalescent COVID-19. This CDR3 reads CASRSGLAGYTDTQYF. CDR3 DNA sequence: TGTGCCAGCAGATCAGGACTAGCGGGGTACACAGATACGCAGTATTTT.